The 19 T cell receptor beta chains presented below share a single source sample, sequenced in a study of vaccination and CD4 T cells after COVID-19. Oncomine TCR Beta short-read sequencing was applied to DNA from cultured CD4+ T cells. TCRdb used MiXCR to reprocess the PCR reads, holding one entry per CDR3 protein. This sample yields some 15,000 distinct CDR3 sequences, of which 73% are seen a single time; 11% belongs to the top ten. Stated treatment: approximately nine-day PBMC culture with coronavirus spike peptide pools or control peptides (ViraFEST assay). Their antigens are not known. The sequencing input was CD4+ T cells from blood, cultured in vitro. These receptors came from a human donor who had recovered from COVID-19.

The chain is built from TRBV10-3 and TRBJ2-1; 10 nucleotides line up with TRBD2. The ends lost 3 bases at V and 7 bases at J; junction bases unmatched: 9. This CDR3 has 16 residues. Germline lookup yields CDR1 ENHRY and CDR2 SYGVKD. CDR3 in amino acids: CAISDPPAGGPNEQFF. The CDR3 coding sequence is TGTGCCATCAGTGATCCGCCAGCGGGAGGGCCAAATGAGCAGTTCTTC.

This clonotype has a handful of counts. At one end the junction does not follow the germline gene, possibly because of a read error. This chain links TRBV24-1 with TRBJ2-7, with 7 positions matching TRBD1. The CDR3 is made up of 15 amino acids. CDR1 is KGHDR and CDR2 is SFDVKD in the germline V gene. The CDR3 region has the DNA TGTGCCACCAGTGATTTTCGGACAGGCTCCCACGAGCAGTACTTC. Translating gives CATSDFRTGSHEQYF.

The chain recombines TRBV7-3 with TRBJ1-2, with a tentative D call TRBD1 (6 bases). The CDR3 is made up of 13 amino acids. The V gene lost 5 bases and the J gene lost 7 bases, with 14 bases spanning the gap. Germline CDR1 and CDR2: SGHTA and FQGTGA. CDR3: CASSLLGGPGYTF. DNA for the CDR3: TGTGCCAGCAGCCTCCTGGGGGGGCCTGGCTACACCTTC.

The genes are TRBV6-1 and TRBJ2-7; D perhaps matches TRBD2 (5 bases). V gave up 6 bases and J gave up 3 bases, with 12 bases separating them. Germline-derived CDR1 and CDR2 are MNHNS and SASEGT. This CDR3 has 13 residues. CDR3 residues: CASSPAGDYEQYF. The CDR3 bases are TGTGCCAGCAGCCCCGCCGGGGACTACGAGCAGTACTTC.

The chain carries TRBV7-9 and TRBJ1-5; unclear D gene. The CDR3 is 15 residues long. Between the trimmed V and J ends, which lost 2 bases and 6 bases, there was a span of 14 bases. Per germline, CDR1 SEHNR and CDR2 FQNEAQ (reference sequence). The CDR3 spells CASSLSGGIGQPQHF. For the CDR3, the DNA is TGTGCCAGCAGCTTAAGTGGTGGGATCGGTCAGCCCCAGCATTTT.

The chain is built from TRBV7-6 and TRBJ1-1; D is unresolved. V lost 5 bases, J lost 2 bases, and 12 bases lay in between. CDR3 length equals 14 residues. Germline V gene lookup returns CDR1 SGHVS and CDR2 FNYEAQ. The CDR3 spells CASSRGPLNTEAFF. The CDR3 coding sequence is TGTGCCAGCAGCCGAGGACCGTTAAACACTGAAGCTTTCTTT.

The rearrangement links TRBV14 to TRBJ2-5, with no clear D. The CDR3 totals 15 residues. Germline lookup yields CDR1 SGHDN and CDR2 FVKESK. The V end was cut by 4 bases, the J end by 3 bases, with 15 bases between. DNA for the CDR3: TGTGCCAGCAGCCGCCGTCTGGGAAGGGAAGAGACCCAGTACTTC. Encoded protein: CASSRRLGREETQYF.

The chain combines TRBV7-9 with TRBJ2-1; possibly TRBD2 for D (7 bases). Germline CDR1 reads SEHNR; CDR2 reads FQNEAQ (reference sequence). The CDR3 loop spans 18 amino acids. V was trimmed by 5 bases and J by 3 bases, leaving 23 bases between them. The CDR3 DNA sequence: TGTGCCAGCAGCCGTGCTAGCGGAGGGGGAGGTTTCTACAATGAGCAGTTCTTC. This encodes CASSRASGGGGFYNEQFF.

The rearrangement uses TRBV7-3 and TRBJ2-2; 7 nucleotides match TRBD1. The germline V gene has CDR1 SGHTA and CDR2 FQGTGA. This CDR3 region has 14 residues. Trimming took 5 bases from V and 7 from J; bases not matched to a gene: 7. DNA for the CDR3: TGTGCCAGCAGCCCCCGACAGGGTGACGGGGAGCTGTTTTTT. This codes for CASSPRQGDGELFF.

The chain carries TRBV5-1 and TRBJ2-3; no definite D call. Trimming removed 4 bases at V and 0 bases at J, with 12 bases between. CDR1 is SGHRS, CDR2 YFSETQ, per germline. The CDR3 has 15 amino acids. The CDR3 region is CASSAQPTSTDTQYF. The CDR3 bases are TGCGCCAGCAGCGCACAACCTACTAGCACAGATACGCAGTATTTT.

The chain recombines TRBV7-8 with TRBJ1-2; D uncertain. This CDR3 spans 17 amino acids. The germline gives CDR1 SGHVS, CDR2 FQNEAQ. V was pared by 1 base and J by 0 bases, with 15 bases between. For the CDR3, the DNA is TGTGCCAGCAGCTTAGGTCTAGGCTCTCGTACTAACTATGGCTACACCTTC. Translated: CASSLGLGSRTNYGYTF.

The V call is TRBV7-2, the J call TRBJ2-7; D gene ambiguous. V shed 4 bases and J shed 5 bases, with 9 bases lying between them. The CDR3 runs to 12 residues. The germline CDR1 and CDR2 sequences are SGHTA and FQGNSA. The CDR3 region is CASSWYSNEQYF. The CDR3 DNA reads TGTGCCAGCAGCTGGTATTCAAACGAGCAGTACTTC.

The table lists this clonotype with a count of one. CDR3 protein: CASSPTVATEAFF. For the CDR3, the DNA is TGTGCCAGCAGTCCAACGGTAGCGACTGAAGCTTTCTTT. This chain joins TRBV27 and TRBJ1-1; D ambiguous. The V end lost 5 bases, the J end lost 5 bases, and 12 bases lay between the germline ends. The length of the CDR3 is 13 residues. Germline V gene sequence: CDR1 MNHEY, CDR2 SMNVEV (reference sequence).

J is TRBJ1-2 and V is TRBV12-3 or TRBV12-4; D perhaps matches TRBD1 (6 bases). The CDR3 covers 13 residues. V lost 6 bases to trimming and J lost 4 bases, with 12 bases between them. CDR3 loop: CASSPDRSYGYTF. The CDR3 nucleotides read TGTGCCAGCAGCCCCGACAGGTCCTATGGCTACACCTTC.

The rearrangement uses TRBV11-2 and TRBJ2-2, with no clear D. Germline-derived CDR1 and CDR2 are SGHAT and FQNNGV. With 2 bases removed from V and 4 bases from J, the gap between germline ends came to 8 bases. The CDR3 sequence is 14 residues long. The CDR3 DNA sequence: TGTGCCAGCAGCTTAAGCTGGCCCACCGGGGAGCTGTTTTTT. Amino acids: CASSLSWPTGELFF.

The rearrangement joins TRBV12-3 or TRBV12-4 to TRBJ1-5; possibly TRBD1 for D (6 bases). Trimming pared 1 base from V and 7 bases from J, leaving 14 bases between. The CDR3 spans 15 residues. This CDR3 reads CASSLVTGLGQPQHF. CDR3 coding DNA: TGTGCCAGCAGTTTAGTCACAGGGTTAGGGCAGCCCCAGCATTTT.

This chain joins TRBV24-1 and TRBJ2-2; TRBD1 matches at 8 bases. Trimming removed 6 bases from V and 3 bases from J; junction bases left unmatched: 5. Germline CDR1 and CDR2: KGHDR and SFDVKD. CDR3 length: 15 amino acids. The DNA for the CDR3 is TGTGCCACCAGTCAGGGACAGGAACACACCGGGGAGCTGTTTTTT. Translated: CATSQGQEHTGELFF.

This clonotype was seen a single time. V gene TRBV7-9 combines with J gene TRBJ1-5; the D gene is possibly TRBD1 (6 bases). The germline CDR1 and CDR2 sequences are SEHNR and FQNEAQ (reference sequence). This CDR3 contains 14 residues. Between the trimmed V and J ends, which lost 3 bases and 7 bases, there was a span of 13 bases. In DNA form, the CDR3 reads TGTGCCAGCAGCTTTTCGGGGGGGCAACAGCCCCAGCATTTT. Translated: CASSFSGGQQPQHF.

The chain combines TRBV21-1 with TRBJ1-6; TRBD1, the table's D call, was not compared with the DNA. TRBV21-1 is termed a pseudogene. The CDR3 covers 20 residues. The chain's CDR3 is CASSKTRDRGLKGTNSPLHF. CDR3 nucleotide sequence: TGTGCCAGCAGCAAGACCCGGGACAGGGGACTAAAGGGGACTAATTCACCCCTCCACTTT.